This TCR beta chain was sequenced for a study of blood T cell repertoires in COVID-19. Study-wide background: Specimens from acute and convalescent COVID-19 originated in the United States, Italy and Spain. T cells, B-cell-depleted T cells, or PBMCs provided the cDNA or gDNA that served as material.

Germline lookup yields CDR1 MGHRA and CDR2 YSYEKL. Trimming took 4 bases from V and 2 from J, leaving 10 bases between them. There are 14 residues in the CDR3. Per the study methods: Reference gene primer amplification gave nucleated cell count estimates. Profiling relied on immunoSEQ multiplex PCR, and the TCRdb table lists in-frame clones only, not all of them. V and J calls and clone size are copied from that table; D and trimming were computed from the DNA. The sample consists of about 120,000 clones, 82% of them appearing once. On this clone itself: Additional DNA sequences in this sample encode the identical CDR3.

Sequenced: peripheral blood. The rearrangement uses TRBV4-1 and TRBJ2-3; tentatively, D is TRBD2 (6 bases). This TCR was sampled from a woman aged 70-85 years with acute or convalescent COVID-19. The chain's CDR3 is CASSPGTSTDTQYF. The CDR3 DNA reads TGCGCCAGCAGCCCTGGGACTTCCACAGATACGCAGTATTTT.